This TCR beta chain originates from a study of cytomegalovirus exposure and HLA in healthy donors. Whole-study context: From about 179 million T cells, an earlier analysis saw approximately 110 million unique TCR beta sequences. Early on, a data release was issued that held roughly 86 million unique TCRs from HLA-typed donors.

CDR1 SEHNR and CDR2 FQNEAQ come from the germline V gene (reference sequence). The V gene lost 5 bases and the J gene lost 4 bases, with 11 bases spanning the gap. This CDR3 region has 13 residues. Vbeta (60) and Jbeta (13) primers were used in the PCR. Clones were sequenced by immunoSEQ multiplex PCR, and TCRdb holds only the in-frame ones, with some missing. The sample consists of 150,000 to 200,000 clones, 68% of them appearing once. Healthy individuals who donated bone marrow served as the donors. This sequence joins TRBV7-9 and TRBJ1-2; weak D call: TRBD1 (5 bases). The sample consisted of PBMCs. This clonotype was sampled from a woman aged 40 to 49 in good health and CMV-seropositive. The CDR3 region has the DNA TGTGCCAGCAGCCTTCCGGGGGGCTATGGCTACACCTTC. Amino acid sequence: CASSLPGGYGYTF.